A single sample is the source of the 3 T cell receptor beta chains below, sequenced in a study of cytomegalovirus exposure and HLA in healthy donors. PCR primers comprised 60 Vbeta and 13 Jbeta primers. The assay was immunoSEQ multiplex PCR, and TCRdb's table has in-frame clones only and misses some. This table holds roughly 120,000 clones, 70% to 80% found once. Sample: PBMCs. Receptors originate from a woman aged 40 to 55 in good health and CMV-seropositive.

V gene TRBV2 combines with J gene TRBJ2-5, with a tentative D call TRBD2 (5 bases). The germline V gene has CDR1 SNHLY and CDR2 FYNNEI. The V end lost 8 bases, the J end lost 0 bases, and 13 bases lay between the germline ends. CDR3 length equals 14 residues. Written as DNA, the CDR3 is TGTGCCAGCCTGGCGGGCAGAAACCAAGAGACCCAGTACTTC. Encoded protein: CASLAGRNQETQYF. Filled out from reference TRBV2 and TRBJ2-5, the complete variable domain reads EPEVTQTPSHQVTQMGQEVILRCVPISNHLYFYWYRQILGQKVEFLVSFYNNEISEKSEIFDDQFSVERPDGSNFTLKIRSTKLEDSAMYFCASLAGRNQETQYFGPGTRLLVL.

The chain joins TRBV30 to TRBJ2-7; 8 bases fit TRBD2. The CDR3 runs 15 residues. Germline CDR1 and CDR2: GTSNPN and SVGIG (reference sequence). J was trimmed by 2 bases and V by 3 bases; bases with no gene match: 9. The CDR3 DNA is TGTGCCTGGAGAAGGGGCGGGGGGTTAACCTACGAGCAGTACTTC. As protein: CAWRRGGGLTYEQYF. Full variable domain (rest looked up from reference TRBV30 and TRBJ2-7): SQTIHQWPATLVQPVGSPLSLECTVEGTSNPNLYWYRQAAGRGLQLLFYSVGIGQISSEVPQNLSASRPQDRQFILSSKKLLLSDSGFYLCAWRRGGGLTYEQYFGPGTRLTVT.

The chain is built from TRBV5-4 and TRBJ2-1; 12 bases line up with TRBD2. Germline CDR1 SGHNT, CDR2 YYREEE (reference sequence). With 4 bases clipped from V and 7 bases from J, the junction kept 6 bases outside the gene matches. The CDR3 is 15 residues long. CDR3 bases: TGTGCCAGCAGCCAGACTAGCGGGAGTTGGAATGAGCAGTTCTTC. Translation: CASSQTSGSWNEQFF.